This is a list of T cell receptor beta chains from one sample in a study of Ad26.COV2.S vaccination and SARS-CoV-2 variants. The table came from immunoSEQ multiplex PCR; TCRdb's copy has only in-frame clones and leaves some out. The sample lists 320,000 or so clones; roughly 90% were seen once. The specimen comprised peripheral blood, sampled in a trial of Ad26.COV2.S vaccine versus placebo. The source of these receptors is a person between 18 and 65 years old who received the Ad26.COV2.S COVID-19 vaccine or a placebo. Both conserved end residues are part of each CDR3. The order of the fields is V gene, D gene, clone size, J gene, CDR3 DNA, CDR3 protein. The D gene is left open where the match is weak. Size is stated for part of the rows, as once, few or many counts, or as a class when the clone is expanded.

v_call: TRBV3-1/TRBV3-2
d_call: -
clone_size: -
j_call: TRBJ2-7
cdr3_nt: TGTGCCAGCAGCCCGGACGGCTACGAGCAGTACTTC
cdr3_aa: CASSPDGYEQYF

v_call: TRBV27
d_call: -
clone_size: -
j_call: TRBJ1-2
cdr3_nt: TGTGCCAGCAGTTTAAAGGGTTTTAATGGCTACACCTTC
cdr3_aa: CASSLKGFNGYTF

v_call: TRBV20-1
d_call: TRBD1
clone_size: once
j_call: TRBJ2-2
cdr3_nt: TGCAGTGCTAGTAACCCGACAGGGGTAGCCGGGGAGCTGTTTTTT
cdr3_aa: CSASNPTGVAGELFF

v_call: TRBV2
d_call: -
clone_size: -
j_call: TRBJ2-5
cdr3_nt: TGTGCCAGCAGTGGGACTGGCGGGACCCAGTACTTC
cdr3_aa: CASSGTGGTQYF

v_call: TRBV10-1
d_call: -
clone_size: once
j_call: TRBJ2-1
cdr3_nt: TGCGCCAGCAGTGAAGGGCCGACCCTGGCTAATGAGCAGTTCTTC
cdr3_aa: CASSEGPTLANEQFF

v_call: TRBV7-2
d_call: -
clone_size: once
j_call: TRBJ2-7
cdr3_nt: TGTGCCAGCAGCTTAGACCCTTCTTCCCTAATTCTCGACTTC
cdr3_aa: CASSLDPSSLILDF

v_call: TRBV29-1
d_call: TRBD1
clone_size: once
j_call: TRBJ2-5
cdr3_nt: TGCAGCGTTGAAGGAGCCTGGGACAGGGTGTCTCAAGAGACCCAGTACTTC
cdr3_aa: CSVEGAWDRVSQETQYF

v_call: TRBV4-3
d_call: -
clone_size: -
j_call: TRBJ1-2
cdr3_nt: TGCGCCAGCAGCCCTTGGACAGCTCTAGAAACTAACTATGGCTACACCTTC
cdr3_aa: CASSPWTALETNYGYTF

v_call: TRBV15
d_call: -
clone_size: -
j_call: TRBJ1-5
cdr3_nt: TGTGCCACCAGCAGACTTGCGGAGGCCCAACATTTT
cdr3_aa: CATSRLAEAQHF

v_call: TRBV6-5
d_call: -
clone_size: -
j_call: TRBJ2-1
cdr3_nt: TGTGCCAGCAGCCCCGGCGCAGGGGGGAACAATGAGCAGTTCTTC
cdr3_aa: CASSPGAGGNNEQFF

v_call: TRBV10-3
d_call: -
clone_size: -
j_call: TRBJ1-2
cdr3_nt: TGTGCCATCAGTGGGGTGGAACAGCAGTTATATGGCTACACCTTC
cdr3_aa: CAISGVEQQLYGYTF

v_call: TRBV19
d_call: -
clone_size: -
j_call: TRBJ1-1
cdr3_nt: TGTGCCAGTAGTATGTATTCCGGCACTGAAGCTTTCTTT
cdr3_aa: CASSMYSGTEAFF

v_call: TRBV9
d_call: TRBD1
clone_size: few
j_call: TRBJ2-2
cdr3_nt: TGTGCCAGCAGCGTAGATGCAGGGGGCACCGGGGAGCTGTTTTTT
cdr3_aa: CASSVDAGGTGELFF

v_call: TRBV6-2/TRBV6-3
d_call: -
clone_size: -
j_call: TRBJ1-5
cdr3_nt: TGTGCCAGCAGTCCCCCGAGAAGGGTCCTATATCAGCCCCAGCATTTT
cdr3_aa: CASSPPRRVLYQPQHF

v_call: TRBV27
d_call: -
clone_size: once
j_call: TRBJ1-1
cdr3_nt: TGTGCCAGCAGCTGGGACCTGAACACTGAAGCTTTCTTT
cdr3_aa: CASSWDLNTEAFF

v_call: TRBV5-4
d_call: TRBD1
clone_size: once
j_call: TRBJ1-2
cdr3_nt: TGTGCCAGCAGCTTGATTAGTCAGGGGGTAATTGGGGGCTACACCTTC
cdr3_aa: CASSLISQGVIGGYTF

v_call: TRBV6-5
d_call: -
clone_size: -
j_call: TRBJ2-3
cdr3_nt: TGTGCCAGCAGCCCCAGCGGGACAAGCACAGATACGCAGTATTTT
cdr3_aa: CASSPSGTSTDTQYF

v_call: TRBV13
d_call: -
clone_size: -
j_call: TRBJ1-5
cdr3_nt: TGTGCCAGCAGCCTCGGACAAGTTCAGCCCCAGCATTTT
cdr3_aa: CASSLGQVQPQHF

v_call: TRBV27
d_call: TRBD2
clone_size: -
j_call: TRBJ2-3
cdr3_nt: TGTGCCAGCAGTTTAGGGCCGGGAGGCAGCACAGATACGCAGTATTTT
cdr3_aa: CASSLGPGGSTDTQYF

v_call: TRBV2
d_call: -
clone_size: -
j_call: TRBJ2-7
cdr3_nt: TGTGCCAGCAGGAGGCAGGACTACTACGAGCAGTACTTC
cdr3_aa: CASRRQDYYEQYF

v_call: TRBV6-2/TRBV6-3
d_call: -
clone_size: few
j_call: TRBJ2-5
cdr3_nt: TGTGCCAGCAGTTCCCGGGATCCTCCGATGACCCAAGAGACCCAGTACTTC
cdr3_aa: CASSSRDPPMTQETQYF

v_call: TRBV11-2
d_call: -
clone_size: -
j_call: TRBJ1-1
cdr3_nt: TGTGCCAGCAACCCAACTTCCGGAGTGGCGGCTTTCTTT
cdr3_aa: CASNPTSGVAAFF

v_call: TRBV11-2
d_call: -
clone_size: once
j_call: TRBJ2-7
cdr3_nt: TGTGCCAGCAGCTCAAGTTACGAGCAGTACTTC
cdr3_aa: CASSSSYEQYF

v_call: TRBV11-2
d_call: -
clone_size: -
j_call: TRBJ2-1
cdr3_nt: TGTGCCAGCAGCTTAGCCGCAGGATCAATATACAATGAGCAGTTCTTC
cdr3_aa: CASSLAAGSIYNEQFF

v_call: TRBV7-8
d_call: TRBD1
clone_size: -
j_call: TRBJ1-1
cdr3_nt: TGTGCCAGCAGCTGGACAGGAGACACTGAAGCTTTCTTT
cdr3_aa: CASSWTGDTEAFF

v_call: TRBV7-9
d_call: -
clone_size: few
j_call: TRBJ2-7
cdr3_nt: TGTGCCAGCAGCCTAGGACAGCCCGAGGGGTACGAGCAGTACTTC
cdr3_aa: CASSLGQPEGYEQYF

v_call: TRBV7-9
d_call: -
clone_size: -
j_call: TRBJ1-4
cdr3_nt: TGTGCCAGCAGCCCCCCGGAGATGGGGCCAAGCGCTAATGAAAAACTGTTTTTT
cdr3_aa: CASSPPEMGPSANEKLFF

v_call: TRBV18
d_call: -
clone_size: -
j_call: TRBJ1-5
cdr3_nt: TGTGCCAGCTCACCTTCCGGCAATCAGCCCCAGCATTTT
cdr3_aa: CASSPSGNQPQHF

v_call: TRBV15
d_call: TRBD1
clone_size: -
j_call: TRBJ1-5
cdr3_nt: TGTGCCACCAGCAGAGATCGGGGCAGGGGGTTTTCGGATAGCAATCAGCCCCAGCATTTT
cdr3_aa: CATSRDRGRGFSDSNQPQHF

v_call: TRBV5-1
d_call: -
clone_size: -
j_call: TRBJ2-3
cdr3_nt: TGCGCCAGCAGCTTGTACGCGGGCGATACGCAGTATTTT
cdr3_aa: CASSLYAGDTQYF

v_call: TRBV7-9
d_call: -
clone_size: -
j_call: TRBJ1-2
cdr3_nt: TGTGCCAGCAGCTTACTCGGGACGGCTAACTATGGCTACACCTTC
cdr3_aa: CASSLLGTANYGYTF

v_call: TRBV6-5
d_call: -
clone_size: -
j_call: TRBJ1-5
cdr3_nt: TGTGCCAGCAGTTCTCATAGCAATCAGCCCCAGCATTTT
cdr3_aa: CASSSHSNQPQHF

v_call: TRBV5-6
d_call: -
clone_size: -
j_call: TRBJ2-1
cdr3_nt: TGTGCCAGCAGCCCGGTTGGGCGAGGGGTCTACAATGAGCAGTTCTTC
cdr3_aa: CASSPVGRGVYNEQFF

v_call: TRBV19
d_call: TRBD1
clone_size: -
j_call: TRBJ1-2
cdr3_nt: TGTGCCAGTAGTACACAGGGGGCGCGTTACTATGGCTACACCTTC
cdr3_aa: CASSTQGARYYGYTF

v_call: TRBV12-3/TRBV12-4
d_call: -
clone_size: -
j_call: TRBJ2-7
cdr3_nt: TGTGCCAGCAGTTTGGGAATCTGGGACGAGCAGTACTTC
cdr3_aa: CASSLGIWDEQYF

v_call: TRBV9
d_call: -
clone_size: -
j_call: TRBJ1-1
cdr3_nt: TGTGCCAGCAGCGTAGAGGGGAACACTGAAGCTTTCTTT
cdr3_aa: CASSVEGNTEAFF

v_call: TRBV29-1
d_call: TRBD1
clone_size: -
j_call: TRBJ1-1
cdr3_nt: TGCAGCGTTGAAACAGGGGGGAACACTGAAGCTTTCTTT
cdr3_aa: CSVETGGNTEAFF